This is a list of T cell receptor beta chains from one sample in a study of shared clonotypes between healthy human individuals. The repertoire was sequenced with immunoSEQ multiplex PCR; TCRdb's copy has only in-frame clones and lacks some. This sample has over 2,000,000 clones, with just under 95% found just once. Sample: naive CD8+ T cells from PBMCs. These receptors were obtained from a young man in good health. Some clones in this sample may be carry-over from other donors' samples. Both conserved end residues are part of each CDR3. D genes are given only for firm matches.

D: NA
J: TRBJ2-5
V: TRBV14
CDR3: CASSQYMTQYF
DNA: TGTGCCAGCAGCCAATACATGACCCAGTACTTC

D: NA
J: TRBJ2-7
V: TRBV19
CDR3: CASSIARTYEQYF
DNA: TGTGCCAGTAGTATCGCAAGAACCTACGAGCAGTACTTC

D: NA
J: TRBJ2-7
V: TRBV4-3
CDR3: CASSQDSRDIGLHEQYF
DNA: TGCGCCAGCAGCCAAGACAGCCGGGACATAGGTCTTCACGAGCAGTACTTC

D: TRBD2
J: TRBJ2-1
V: TRBV15
CDR3: CATSRASGHNEQFF
DNA: TGTGCCACCAGCAGAGCTAGCGGTCACAATGAGCAGTTCTTC

D: NA
J: TRBJ1-1
V: TRBV27
CDR3: CASSLGKGVEAFF
DNA: TGTGCCAGCAGTTTAGGAAAGGGCGTAGAAGCTTTCTTT

D: TRBD2
J: TRBJ2-1
V: TRBV11-3
CDR3: CASSPARGSSYNEQFF
DNA: TGTGCCAGCAGCCCTGCGCGGGGGAGCTCCTACAATGAGCAGTTCTTC

D: TRBD1
J: TRBJ1-1
V: TRBV5-6
CDR3: CASSAGQAPNTEAFF
DNA: TGTGCCAGCAGCGCGGGACAGGCCCCGAACACTGAAGCTTTCTTT

D: TRBD1
J: TRBJ2-1
V: TRBV7-9
CDR3: CASSLPDRGLNEQFF
DNA: TGTGCCAGCAGCTTACCTGACAGGGGGCTTAATGAGCAGTTCTTC

D: NA
J: TRBJ2-5
V: TRBV28
CDR3: CASTRAPRGETQYF
DNA: TGTGCCAGCACCCGGGCCCCTAGGGGGGAGACCCAGTACTTC

D: NA
J: TRBJ2-7
V: TRBV27
CDR3: CASSFGGMGEQYF
DNA: TGTGCCAGCAGTTTTGGGGGTATGGGGGAGCAGTACTTC